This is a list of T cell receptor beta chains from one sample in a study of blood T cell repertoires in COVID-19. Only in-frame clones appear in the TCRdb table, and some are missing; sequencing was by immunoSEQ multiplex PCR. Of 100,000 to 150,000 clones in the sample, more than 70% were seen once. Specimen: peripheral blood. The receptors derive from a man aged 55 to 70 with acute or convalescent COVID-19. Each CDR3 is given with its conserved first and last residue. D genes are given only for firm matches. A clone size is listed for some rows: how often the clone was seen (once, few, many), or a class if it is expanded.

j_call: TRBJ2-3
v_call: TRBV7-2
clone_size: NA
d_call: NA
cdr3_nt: TGTGCCAGCAGCTTTACGGGAACAGATACGCAGTATTTT
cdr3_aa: CASSFTGTDTQYF

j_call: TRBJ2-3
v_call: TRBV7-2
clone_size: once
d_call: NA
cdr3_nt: TGTGCCAGCAGCTTGGGGAGTGGATGGAGCACAGATACGCAGTATTTT
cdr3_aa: CASSLGSGWSTDTQYF

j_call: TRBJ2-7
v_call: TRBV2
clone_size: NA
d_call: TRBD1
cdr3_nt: TGTGCCAGCAGGACCGGGACAGCCTACGAGCAGTACTTC
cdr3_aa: CASRTGTAYEQYF

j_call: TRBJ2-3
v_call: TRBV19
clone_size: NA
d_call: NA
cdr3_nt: TGTGCCAGTAGTCCCCCCCAGGGTTTGGGAGATACGCAGTATTTT
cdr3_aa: CASSPPQGLGDTQYF

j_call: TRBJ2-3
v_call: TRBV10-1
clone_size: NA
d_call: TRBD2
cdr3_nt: TGCGCCAGCAGTCCCCCAGGGCCTCTAGCGGGAGGCACAGATACGCAGTATTTT
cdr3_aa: CASSPPGPLAGGTDTQYF

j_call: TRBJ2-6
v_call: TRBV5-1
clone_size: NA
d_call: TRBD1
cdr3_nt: TGCGCCAGCAGCTTTTTAACAGGGGGAGAAGGGGCCAACGTCCTGACTTTC
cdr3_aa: CASSFLTGGEGANVLTF

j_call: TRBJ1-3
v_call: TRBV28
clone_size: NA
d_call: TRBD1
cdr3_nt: TGTGCCAGCGGAACGACAGGGGCTGGAAACACCATATATTTT
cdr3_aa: CASGTTGAGNTIYF

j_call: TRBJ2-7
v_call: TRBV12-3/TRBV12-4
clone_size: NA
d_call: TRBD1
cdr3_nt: TGTGCCAGCAGTTCCATACCGGGACAGGGGCTCTTC
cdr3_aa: CASSSIPGQGLF

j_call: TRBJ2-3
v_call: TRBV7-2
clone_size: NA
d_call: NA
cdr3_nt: TGTGCCAGCAGCTTAGTTTCTTCAGCGGCGGATACGCAGTATTTT
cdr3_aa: CASSLVSSAADTQYF

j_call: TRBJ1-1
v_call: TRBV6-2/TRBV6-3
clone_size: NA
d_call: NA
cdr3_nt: TGTGCCAGCGGTTGGGGGGGTGCCACTGAAGCTTTCTTT
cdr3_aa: CASGWGGATEAFF

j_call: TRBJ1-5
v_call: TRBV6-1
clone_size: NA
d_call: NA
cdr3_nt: TGTGCCAGCAGTGAAGCGCGCAGGGGTGGCAATCAGCCCCAGCATTTT
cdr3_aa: CASSEARRGGNQPQHF

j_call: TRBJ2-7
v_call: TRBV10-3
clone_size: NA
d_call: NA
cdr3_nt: TGTGCCATCAGTGAGGTGACTGAATACGAGCAGTACTTC
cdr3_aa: CAISEVTEYEQYF

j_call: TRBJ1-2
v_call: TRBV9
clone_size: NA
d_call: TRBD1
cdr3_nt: TGTGCCAGCAGCGCGACAGGGGACTATGGCTACACCTTC
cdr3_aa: CASSATGDYGYTF

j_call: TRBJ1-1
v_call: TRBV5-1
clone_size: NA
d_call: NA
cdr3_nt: TGCGCCAGCGGAGAGGGCTCGTGGGACACTGAAGCTTTCTTT
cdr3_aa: CASGEGSWDTEAFF

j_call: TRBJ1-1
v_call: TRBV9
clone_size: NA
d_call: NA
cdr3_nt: TGTGCCAGCAGCGCCCAAAAGAACACTGAAGCTTTCTTT
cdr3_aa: CASSAQKNTEAFF

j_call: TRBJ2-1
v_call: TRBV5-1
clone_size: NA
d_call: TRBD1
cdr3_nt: TGCGCCAGCAGCTTTCAGACAGGGGCGCTAACCGGAAACAATGAGCAGTTCTTC
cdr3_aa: CASSFQTGALTGNNEQFF

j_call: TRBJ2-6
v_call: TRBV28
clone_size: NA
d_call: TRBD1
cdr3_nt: TGTGCCAGCGGGCGGGGACAGGCTGGGGCCAACGTCCTGACTTTC
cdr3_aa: CASGRGQAGANVLTF

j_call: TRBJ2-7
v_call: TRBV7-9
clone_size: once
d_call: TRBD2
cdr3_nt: TGTGCCAGCAGCCCGGGGGGTAGCGGGAGGGCCGGCGAGCAGTACTTC
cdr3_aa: CASSPGGSGRAGEQYF

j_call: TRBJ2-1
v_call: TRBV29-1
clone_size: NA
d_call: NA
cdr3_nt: TGCAGCACGTGGGCAAGGAATGAGCAGTTCTTC
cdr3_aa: CSTWARNEQFF

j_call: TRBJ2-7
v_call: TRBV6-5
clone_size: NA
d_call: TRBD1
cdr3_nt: TGTGCCAGCAGGAGACAGGGGGGCTACGAGCAGTACTTC
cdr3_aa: CASRRQGGYEQYF

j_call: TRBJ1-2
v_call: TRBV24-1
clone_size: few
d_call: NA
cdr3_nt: TGTGCCACCAGTGATCCCGGGACTGAATATGGCTACACCTTC
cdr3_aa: CATSDPGTEYGYTF

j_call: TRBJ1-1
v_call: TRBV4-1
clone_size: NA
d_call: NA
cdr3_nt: TGCGCCAGCAGCCAAGAGCGACAGGCCCAAGCTTTCTTT
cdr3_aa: CASSQERQAQAFF

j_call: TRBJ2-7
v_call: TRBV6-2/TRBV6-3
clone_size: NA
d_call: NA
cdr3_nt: TGTGCCAGCAGTTTAAACTACGAGCAGTACTTC
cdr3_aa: CASSLNYEQYF

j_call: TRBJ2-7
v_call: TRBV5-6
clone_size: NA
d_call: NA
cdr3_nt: TGTGCCAGCAGCCCCGGGCAGGGCTCCTACGAGCAGTACTTC
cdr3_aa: CASSPGQGSYEQYF

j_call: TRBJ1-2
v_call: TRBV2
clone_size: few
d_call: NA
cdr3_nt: TGTGCCAGCAGTGAAGCCGCGTCTCGCTATGGCTACACCTTC
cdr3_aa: CASSEAASRYGYTF

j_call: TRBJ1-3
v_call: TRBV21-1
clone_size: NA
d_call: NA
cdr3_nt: TGTGCCAGCAGCAAAACCGGGACAGGGTGGGACACCATATATTTT
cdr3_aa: CASSKTGTGWDTIYF

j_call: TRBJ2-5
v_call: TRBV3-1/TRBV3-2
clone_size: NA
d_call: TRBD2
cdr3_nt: TGTGCCAGCAGTAGTGGGACTAGCGGGTCCGTCCAAGAGACCCAGTACTTC
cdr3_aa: CASSSGTSGSVQETQYF

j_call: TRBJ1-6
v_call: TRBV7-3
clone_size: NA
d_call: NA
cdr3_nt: TGTGCCAGCAGCCTCGGGGGTGGCTGGTCACCCCTCCACTTT
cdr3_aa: CASSLGGGWSPLHF

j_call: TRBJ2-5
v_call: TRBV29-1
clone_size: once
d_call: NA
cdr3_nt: TGCAGCGTTGAAGAGATAGCTCAGACCCAGTACTTC
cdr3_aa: CSVEEIAQTQYF

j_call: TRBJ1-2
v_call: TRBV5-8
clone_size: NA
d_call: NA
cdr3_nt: TGTGCCAGCAGCCCCAGAACCTTCTATGGCTACACCTTC
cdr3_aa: CASSPRTFYGYTF

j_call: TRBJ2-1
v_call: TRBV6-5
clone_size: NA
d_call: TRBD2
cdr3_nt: TGTGCCAGCAGCCGGGAGGGCATGGCGCAGTTCTTC
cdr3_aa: CASSREGMAQFF

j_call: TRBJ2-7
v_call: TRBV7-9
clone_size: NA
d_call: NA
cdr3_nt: TGTGCCAGCAGCCACGCCGAGAACGGGGCCTACGAGCAGTACTTC
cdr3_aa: CASSHAENGAYEQYF

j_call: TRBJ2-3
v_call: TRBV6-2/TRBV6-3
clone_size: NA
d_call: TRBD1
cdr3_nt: TGTGCCAGCAGTCAACAGGGGGCAAGCACAGATACGCAGTATTTT
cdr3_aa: CASSQQGASTDTQYF

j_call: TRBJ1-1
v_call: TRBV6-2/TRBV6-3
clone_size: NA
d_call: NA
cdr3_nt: TGTGCCAGCAGTCGTTTTCGAGGTGGTACTGAAGCTTTCTTT
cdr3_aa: CASSRFRGGTEAFF

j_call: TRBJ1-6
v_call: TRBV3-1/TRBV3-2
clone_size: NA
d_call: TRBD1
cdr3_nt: TGTGCCAGCAGCCCAGTACAGGGGGCTAATTATTCACCCCTCCACTTT
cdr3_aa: CASSPVQGANYSPLHF

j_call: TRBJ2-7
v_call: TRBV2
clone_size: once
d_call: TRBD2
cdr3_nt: TGTGCCAGCAGAGGACTAGCGGACTCCTACGAGCAGTACTTC
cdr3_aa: CASRGLADSYEQYF

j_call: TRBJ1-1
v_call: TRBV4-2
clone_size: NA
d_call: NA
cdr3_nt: TGTGCCAGCAGCCAAGCCCAAGCCACTGAAGCTTTCTTT
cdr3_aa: CASSQAQATEAFF

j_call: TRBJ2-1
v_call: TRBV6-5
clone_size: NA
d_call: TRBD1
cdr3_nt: TGTGCCAGCAGTTCCTTAGGACAGGGAAACAATGAGCAGTTCTTC
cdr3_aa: CASSSLGQGNNEQFF

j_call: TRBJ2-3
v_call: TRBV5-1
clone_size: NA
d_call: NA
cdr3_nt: TGCGCCAGCAGCTTTAGGAGCTGGGCGGGCCGAGATACGCAGTATTTT
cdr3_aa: CASSFRSWAGRDTQYF